The next 20 T cell receptor beta chains were all read from a single sample in a study of blood T cell repertoires in COVID-19. Measured with immunoSEQ multiplex PCR; TCRdb has only the in-frame clones, and not every one. The sample has about 160,000 clones, more than 80% seen once. Sequenced sample: peripheral blood. These receptor sequences come from a human donor in a cohort sampled during active COVID-19.

This clone was seen more than once but under ten times. V usage is TRBV6-2 or TRBV6-3 and J usage is TRBJ1-6; D uncertain. Germline CDR1 MNHEY, CDR2 SVGEGT. V was cut by 0 bases and J by 8 bases, with 23 bases left in between. There are 19 residues in the CDR3. CDR3 sequence: CASSYSRREGMRRHSPLHF. CDR3 coding DNA: TGTGCCAGCAGTTACTCGAGGAGAGAGGGTATGAGGCGGCATTCACCCCTCCACTTT.

CDR3 sequence: CASSVKTGDLDTQYF. The CDR3 DNA follows: TGTGCCAGCAGCGTAAAGACAGGGGATTTAGATACGCAGTATTTT. The J gene is TRBJ2-3, the V gene TRBV5-6, with 8 bases identical to TRBD1. Germline V gene sequence: CDR1 SGHDT, CDR2 YYEEEE. Trimming cost V 4 bases and J 5 bases; bases outside gene matches: 9. This CDR3 contains 15 residues. The full variable domain, rest sourced from reference TRBV5-6 and TRBJ2-3, is DAGVTQSPTHLIKTRGQQVTLRCSPKSGHDTVSWYQQALGQGPQFIFQYYEEEERQRGNFPDRFSGHQFPNYSSELNVNALLLGDSALYLCASSVKTGDLDTQYFGPGTRLTVL.

J is TRBJ1-1 and V is TRBV19; 7 bases match TRBD1. Trimming took 5 bases from V and 4 from J; bases not matched to a gene: 16. Germline V gene lookup returns CDR1 LNHDA and CDR2 SQIVND (reference sequence). There are 17 residues in the CDR3. The CDR3 coding sequence is TGTGCCAGTAGTGAACTACGAAGGGGGCGCGAAAGCACTGAAGCTTTCTTT. It yields the protein CASSELRRGRESTEAFF.

The V gene is TRBV14, the J gene TRBJ2-1; D unclear. Per germline, CDR1 SGHDN and CDR2 FVKESK. There are 11 residues in the CDR3. V was shortened by 1 base and J by 8 bases, with 3 bases between the two germline ends. The CDR3 region is CASSQADEQFF. CDR3 in DNA: TGTGCCAGCAGCCAAGCTGATGAGCAGTTCTTC.

The chain couples TRBV2 to TRBJ1-6; TRBD1 agrees at 8 bases. The CDR3 extends over 16 amino acids. Germline trimming cut 6 bases from V and 5 bases from J; bases unmatched to any gene: 9. Germline CDR1 reads SNHLY; CDR2 reads FYNNEI. This CDR3 reads CASSAQGDKNNSPLHF. The CDR3 DNA is TGTGCCAGCAGCGCACAGGGGGATAAGAATAATTCACCCCTCCACTTT.

The V gene is TRBV9, the J gene TRBJ1-4; tentative D call: TRBD1 (6 bases). The V end was cut by 4 bases, the J end by 8 bases, with 18 bases between. The CDR3 totals 15 residues. Per germline, CDR1 SGDLS and CDR2 YYNGEE. The DNA of the CDR3 is TGTGCCAGCAGCATATTTGGACAGCTGGGGGAAAAACTGTTTTTT. It codes for CASSIFGQLGEKLFF.

This sequence joins TRBV11-2 and TRBJ2-1; 7 positions match TRBD2. The CDR3 is made up of 13 amino acids. Germline CDR1 SGHAT, CDR2 FQNNGV. The CDR3 spells CAQSGTAYNEQFF. The CDR3 region has the DNA TGTGCTCAAAGCGGGACCGCCTACAATGAGCAGTTCTTC.

The chain joins TRBV5-1 to TRBJ1-2, with D possibly TRBD1 on 5 matching bases. Trimming removed 2 bases from V and 6 bases from J, with 8 bases in between. This CDR3 comprises 12 residues. CDR1 is SGHRS and CDR2 is YFSETQ in the germline V gene. The CDR3: CASSLGGDGYTF. In DNA form, the CDR3 reads TGCGCCAGCAGCTTAGGAGGGGATGGCTACACCTTC.

The chain couples TRBV10-2 to TRBJ2-7; no clear D. Germline CDR1 WSHSY, CDR2 SAAADI. The CDR3 is 15 residues long. V was trimmed by 2 bases and J by 0 bases, leaving 11 bases between them. CDR3 DNA: TGCGCCAGCAGTGAGACCGGAGACGGCTCCTACGAGCAGTACTTC. Translated, it gives CASSETGDGSYEQYF.

This clone was seen a handful of times. This chain uses TRBV5-1 with TRBJ2-7, with D perhaps matching TRBD2 (5 bases). The CDR3 spans 15 residues. The ends were cut back, 0 bases at V and 0 bases at J, with 10 bases in the middle. Germline V gene sequence: CDR1 SGHRS, CDR2 YFSETQ. CDR3 amino acids: CASSLVGGFSYEQYF. The CDR3 DNA reads TGCGCCAGCAGCTTGGTTGGCGGGTTCTCCTACGAGCAGTACTTC. Together with reference TRBV5-1 and TRBJ2-7, the CDR3 gives the full variable domain: KAGVTQTPRYLIKTRGQQVTLSCSPISGHRSVSWYQQTPGQGLQFLFEYFSETQRNKGNFPGRFSGRQFSNSRSEMNVSTLELGDSALYLCASSLVGGFSYEQYFGPGTRLTVT.

The chain joins TRBV4-3 to TRBJ1-1; 8 bases agree with TRBD1. Per germline, CDR1 LGHNA and CDR2 YSLEER. This CDR3 has 13 amino acids. V was pared by 6 bases and J by 3 bases, with 3 bases of the junction left unmatched. The CDR3 DNA reads TGCGCCAGCAGTCAGGGGGCGGACACTGAAGCTTTCTTT. Translated, it gives CASSQGADTEAFF.

The chain uses TRBV6-2 or TRBV6-3 and TRBJ2-3; 7 bases match TRBD1. From germline, CDR1 is MNHEY and CDR2 SVGEGT. With 2 bases clipped from V and 6 bases from J, the junction kept 8 bases outside the gene matches. This CDR3 is built from 15 residues. The CDR3 coding sequence is TGTGCCAGCAGTTACGACCGGGCCAGGGGGGATACGCAGTATTTT. As protein: CASSYDRARGDTQYF.

The V call is TRBV10-2, the J call TRBJ2-1, with 9 bases lining up with TRBD1. Germline V gene data show CDR1 as WSHSY and CDR2 as SAAADI. CDR3 size: 15 residues. After removal of 8 bases from V and 5 bases from J, the junction contained 10 bases not matched to a gene. The CDR3 bases are TGCGCCAGCGTAAACCGGGACAGGGCCGACAATGAGCAGTTCTTC. It yields the protein CASVNRDRADNEQFF.

The rearrangement uses TRBV30 and TRBJ2-2; a weak D match, TRBD2 (6 bases). The CDR3 loop spans 15 amino acids. The V end lost 3 bases, the J end lost 3 bases, and 14 bases lay between the germline ends. Per germline, CDR1 GTSNPN and CDR2 SVGIG (reference sequence). The DNA of the CDR3 is TGTGCCTGGAGACGAAGGGACTCCTACACCGGGGAGCTGTTTTTT. It encodes CAWRRRDSYTGELFF.

This clone was found once. The gene calls are TRBV6-6 and TRBJ2-1; TRBD2 matches 11 bases. The CDR3 length is 15 residues. Unmatched junction bases numbered 10, after V lost 7 bases and J lost 8 bases. Germline V CDR1 and CDR2: MNHNY, SVGAGI (reference sequence). This CDR3 reads CASTYPTSGSDEQFF. The CDR3 DNA sequence: TGTGCCAGCACCTACCCCACTAGCGGGAGCGATGAGCAGTTCTTC.

V usage is TRBV5-4 and J usage is TRBJ1-3; 7 bases align to TRBD1. The length of the CDR3 is 15 residues. The J segment lost 3 bases and the V segment lost 3 bases, leaving 6 bases of the junction unmatched. Germline V gene lookup returns CDR1 SGHNT and CDR2 YYREEE (reference sequence). The CDR3 sequence: CASSSPTGSGNTIYF. CDR3 coding DNA: TGTGCCAGCAGCTCGCCGACAGGGAGTGGAAACACCATATATTTT.

J is TRBJ2-4 and V is TRBV10-3, with TRBD2 as a possible D gene (6 bases). Germline lookup yields CDR1 ENHRY and CDR2 SYGVKD. The CDR3 runs 12 residues. V lost 2 bases and J 7 bases, leaving 6 bases between the germline ends. CDR3 nucleotides: TGTGCCATCAGTGAGGGGGGGAACATTCAGTACTTC. This sequence encodes CAISEGGNIQYF.

This rearrangement joins TRBV7-9 to TRBJ1-5, with D maybe TRBD1 (5 bases). The CDR3 extends over 15 amino acids. The V gene lost 5 bases and the J gene lost 2 bases, with 13 bases spanning the gap. Germline loops: CDR1 SEHNR, CDR2 FQNEAQ (reference sequence). CDR3 protein: CASSLTGGGNQPQHF. Written as DNA, the CDR3 is TGTGCCAGCAGCCTAACCGGGGGGGGCAATCAGCCCCAGCATTTT.

This clone was observed a few times. The chain joins TRBV18 to TRBJ2-7; a possible D gene is TRBD1 (5 bases). In germline, CDR1 is KGHSH, CDR2 LQKENI. The CDR3 has 16 residues. V gave up 0 bases and J gave up 0 bases, with 12 bases separating them. CDR3 sequence reads: CASSPPSGKSSYEQYF. The CDR3 region has the DNA TGTGCCAGCTCACCACCCTCAGGGAAGAGCTCCTACGAGCAGTACTTC.

This sequence joins TRBV10-3 and TRBJ2-5, with 12 bases fitting TRBD2. Germline CDR1 ENHRY, CDR2 SYGVKD. Losses at the gene ends were 10 bases for V and 5 bases for J; bases not matched to a gene: 14. The CDR3 runs to 16 residues. The CDR3, as DNA: TGTGCCACCGCACAAAACCTAGCGGGAGGGCAGGAGACCCAGTACTTC. As protein: CATAQNLAGGQETQYF.